These 15 T cell receptor beta chains were all obtained from the same sample, sequenced in a study of CD8+ T cells in alopecia areata. TCR sequencing used cDNA made by reverse transcription of extracted RNA. Measured with immunoSEQ multiplex PCR; TCRdb has only the in-frame clones, and not every one. The data show about 140,000 clones, approximately 60% seen once. Source material: CD4+ T cells sorted from blood. Receptor source: a human donor in good health.

The chain recombines TRBV29-1 with TRBJ1-1; D remains unclear. This CDR3 region has 12 residues. V lost 4 bases to trimming and J lost 1 base, with 7 bases between them. CDR1 is SQVTM, CDR2 ANQGSEA, per germline. CDR3 sequence: CSVGLRNTEAFF. CDR3 bases: TGCAGCGTTGGCCTGAGGAACACTGAAGCTTTCTTT.

The chain joins TRBV7-2 to TRBJ1-3; D ambiguous. CDR1 SGHTA and CDR2 FQGNSA come from the germline V gene. The CDR3 contains 13 residues. V lost 5 bases and J lost 0, with 5 bases in between. CDR3 nucleotides: TGTGCCAGCAGCACCAACTCTGGAAACACCATATATTTT. This sequence encodes CASSTNSGNTIYF.

This rearrangement joins TRBV29-1 to TRBJ2-7; D gene unclear. The V end was cut by 8 bases, the J end by 3 bases, with 14 bases between. This CDR3 comprises 12 residues. Germline values: CDR1 SQVTM, CDR2 ANQGSEA. CDR3 residues: CSIGGINYEQYF. The CDR3 region has the DNA TGCAGCATTGGTGGTATTAACTACGAGCAGTACTTC.

This clone turned up a few times. The V gene is TRBV5-4, the J gene TRBJ2-1; 7 positions match TRBD1. The CDR3 is 14 amino acids. Germline CDR1 reads SGHNT; CDR2 reads YYREEE (reference sequence). The ends lost 4 bases at V and 6 bases at J; junction bases unmatched: 7. In DNA form, the CDR3 reads TGTGCCAGCAGCATCTACCAGGGGGTCAATGAGCAGTTCTTC. This translates into CASSIYQGVNEQFF.

This clone was seen a single time. The chain links TRBV29-1 to TRBJ1-2, with 9 bases that match TRBD1. Germline CDR1 SQVTM, CDR2 ANQGSEA. The J segment lost 4 bases and the V segment lost 7 bases, leaving 13 bases of the junction unmatched. The CDR3 spans 15 residues. The CDR3 here is CSGTTGGGGPYGYTF. CDR3 bases: TGCAGCGGCACAACAGGGGGCGGAGGGCCCTATGGCTACACCTTC.

This clone was seen only a few times. The chain joins TRBV4-1 to TRBJ1-4; tentative D call: TRBD1 (5 bases). Deletions cut 0 bases from V and 10 bases from J, with 15 bases between. The CDR3 runs to 15 residues. CDR1 and CDR2 from the germline V gene are MGHRA and YSYEKL. The CDR3 DNA is TGCGCCAGCAGCCAAGACAGCCGGGGGTCGGCAAAACTGTTTTTT. As protein: CASSQDSRGSAKLFF.

The chain carries TRBV2 and TRBJ2-5; TRBD2 aligns across 8 bases. The germline V gene has CDR1 SNHLY and CDR2 FYNNEI. This CDR3 is built from 15 residues. The ends lost 6 bases at V and 9 bases at J; junction bases unmatched: 15. This CDR3 reads CASRAGLVDGAPQYF. The CDR3 DNA reads as TGTGCCAGCAGGGCGGGACTAGTCGACGGGGCGCCCCAGTACTTC.

The chain uses TRBV20-1 and TRBJ2-7; D gene uncertain. The V end was cut by 1 base, the J end by 8 bases, with 6 bases between. This CDR3 is built from 10 residues. In germline, CDR1 is DFQATT, CDR2 SNEGSKA (reference sequence). The DNA for the CDR3 is TGCAGTGCTAGAGGGTCCCAGCAGTACTTC. This sequence encodes CSARGSQQYF.

The rearrangement links TRBV5-6 to TRBJ1-2; 8 bases map to TRBD1. The CDR3 totals 14 residues. Germline V lookup: CDR1 SGHDT, CDR2 YYEEEE. Losses at the gene ends were 4 bases for V and 8 bases for J; bases not matched to a gene: 10. CDR3: CASSPPDRAGGYTF. DNA of the CDR3: TGTGCCAGCAGCCCTCCGGACAGGGCCGGCGGCTACACCTTC.

The rearrangement joins TRBV5-4 to TRBJ2-6; tentatively, D is TRBD1 (5 bases). The CDR3 is made up of 16 amino acids. Germline V lookup: CDR1 SGHNT, CDR2 YYREEE (reference sequence). Trimming took 0 bases from V and 0 from J, leaving 7 bases between them. The CDR3 DNA follows: TGTGCCAGCAGCTTGGGGGGCCCCTCTGGGGCCAACGTCCTGACTTTC. It encodes CASSLGGPSGANVLTF.

This chain uses TRBV6-5 with TRBJ2-1; D ambiguous. CDR3 length: 15 residues. Deletions cut 7 bases from V and 5 bases from J, with 18 bases between. Germline values: CDR1 MNHEY, CDR2 SVGAGI. Here the CDR3 DNA reads TGTGCCAGCAAAGTTACGTTCTACCCCGACAATGAGCAGTTCTTC. It specifies CASKVTFYPDNEQFF.

This clone was seen once. The chain recombines TRBV7-9 with TRBJ2-6; D possibly corresponds to TRBD2 (6 bases). Germline V gene data show CDR1 as SEHNR and CDR2 as FQNEAQ (reference sequence). The CDR3 consists of 17 residues. V was shortened by 3 bases and J by 0 bases, with 12 bases between the two germline ends. The CDR3 bases are TGTGCCAGCAGCTTTCACTCGGGGGTCTCTGGGGCCAACGTCCTGACTTTC. As protein: CASSFHSGVSGANVLTF.

V is TRBV14 and J is TRBJ2-1; D is undetermined. This CDR3 is built from 15 residues. The V and J ends lost 4 bases and 5 bases respectively, with 15 bases between them. The germline V gene has CDR1 SGHDN and CDR2 FVKESK. The CDR3 region has the DNA TGTGCCAGCAGCCTGCATGCTAGTTTCGACAATGAGCAGTTCTTC. Amino acid sequence: CASSLHASFDNEQFF.

The rearrangement links TRBV30 to TRBJ1-1, with D perhaps TRBD1 (5 bases). The CDR3 is 13 amino acids. Germline CDR1 reads GTSNPN; CDR2 reads SVGIG (reference sequence). V was cut by 3 bases and J by 1 base, with 9 bases left in between. The CDR3 reads CAWRTTENTEAFF. CDR3 nucleotides: TGTGCCTGGAGGACGACAGAGAACACTGAAGCTTTCTTT.

This clone was seen only a few times. The chain employs TRBV5-1 and TRBJ1-1; D ambiguous. The V end was cut by 4 bases, the J end by 8 bases, with 12 bases between. The CDR3 loop spans 12 amino acids. Germline V gives CDR1 SGHRS, CDR2 YFSETQ. The CDR3 sequence: CASSENRAEAFF. The CDR3 DNA sequence: TGCGCCAGCAGCGAAAACAGAGCAGAAGCTTTCTTT.